Sequencing of this T cell receptor (beta chain) was carried out in a study of tissue T cells after allogeneic stem cell transplantation. Study summary: Samples with visible lymphocytes on H&E were prioritized for sequencing. Study results and limitations: Anatomically similar tissues had similar TCR repertoires within each patient.

Repertoires were generated with immunoSEQ multiplex PCR, while TCRdb's copy carries only in-frame clones and drops some. Among roughly 9,200 clones listed, 60% were seen once. The CDR3 runs 15 residues. Germline CDR1 reads LGHNA; CDR2 reads YNFKEQ. V lost 1 base, J lost 1 base, and 10 bases lay in between. Of note for this clone: The target antigen is unknown.

The rearrangement uses TRBV4-2 and TRBJ2-5, with D uncertain. The sequence came from a woman aged 18-49 years with breast cancer. The sequencing here drew on tissue from the jejunum, taken at autopsy. CDR3 sequence reads: CASSQGAAVQETQYF. The CDR3, as DNA: TGTGCCAGCAGCCAAGGGGCGGCAGTCCAAGAGACCCAGTACTTC.